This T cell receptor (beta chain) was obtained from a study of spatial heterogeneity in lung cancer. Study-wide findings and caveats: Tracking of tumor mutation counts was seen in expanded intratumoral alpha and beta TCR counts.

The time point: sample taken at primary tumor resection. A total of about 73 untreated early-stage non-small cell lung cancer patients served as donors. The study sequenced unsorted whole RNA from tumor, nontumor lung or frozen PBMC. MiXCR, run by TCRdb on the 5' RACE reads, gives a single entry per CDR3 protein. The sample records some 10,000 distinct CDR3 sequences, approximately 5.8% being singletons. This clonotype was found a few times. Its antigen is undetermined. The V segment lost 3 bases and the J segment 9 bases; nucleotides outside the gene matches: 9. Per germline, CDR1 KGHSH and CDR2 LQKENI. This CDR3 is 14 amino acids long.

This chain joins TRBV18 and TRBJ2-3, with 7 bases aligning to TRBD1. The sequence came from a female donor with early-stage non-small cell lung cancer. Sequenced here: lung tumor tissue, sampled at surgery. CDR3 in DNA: TGTGCCAGCTCACCGGAAGGAGCAGGGGGAACGCAGTATTTT. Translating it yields CASSPEGAGGTQYF.